Ten or more counts support the clone carrying this T cell receptor beta chain. This sample was taken from a study of T cells in Graves' hyperthyroidism and ophthalmopathy. It was uncontrolled infection, other autoimmune disease, pregnancy or lactation that excluded patients. The study based diagnoses on clinical symptoms, serum thyroxine and TRAb, thyroid ultrasound and orbital computed tomography. This CDR3 comprises 15 residues. Germline CDR1 and CDR2: MDHEN and SYDVKM. V dropped 6 bases and J dropped 1 base, with 13 bases sitting between them. Amplification targeted TCR beta CDR3 regions from RNA transcripts. HTBI primers were the set used in a first-round RT-PCR of the TCR CDR3. TCRdb used MiXCR to reprocess the multiplex PCR reads, holding one entry per CDR3 protein. Among hundreds of thousands of distinct CDR3 sequences, more than 15% were seen once, and the ten largest hold less than 3.5%.

Sequencing input: blood. This chain links TRBV28 with TRBJ1-5; unclear D gene. This sequence was found in a woman aged 40 to 55 with Graves' ophthalmopathy. Written as DNA, the CDR3 is TGTGCCAGCAGCCGAAGTAGAGCGAGCAATCAGCCCCAGCATTTT. Translating it yields CASSRSRASNQPQHF.